These 12 T cell receptor beta chains were all obtained from the same sample, sequenced in a study of blood T cell repertoires in COVID-19. Measured with immunoSEQ multiplex PCR; TCRdb has only the in-frame clones, and not every one. Here the sample spans some 97,000 clones, around 85% being singletons. Sequencing used peripheral blood. These receptor sequences come from a man aged 45-65 years with active or convalescent COVID-19.

The genes are TRBV3-1 (or the pseudogene TRBV3-2) and TRBJ1-2; no definite D call. V gave up 0 bases and J gave up 6 bases, with 11 bases separating them. Germline CDR1 LGHDT, CDR2 YNNKEL (reference sequence). This CDR3 is 14 amino acids long. The CDR3 DNA reads TGTGCCAGCAGCCAAGATCGGAGAGGGAATGGCTACACCTTC. Its translation: CASSQDRRGNGYTF.

This rearrangement joins TRBV5-4 to TRBJ2-5; 8 nucleotides match TRBD1. CDR3 length: 15 residues. Losses at the gene ends were 5 bases for V and 4 bases for J; bases not matched to a gene: 10. Germline V CDR1 and CDR2: SGHNT, YYREEE (reference sequence). The CDR3 nucleotides are TGTGCCAGCAGTGACCGACAGGGGTCACGAGAGACCCAGTACTTC. It yields the protein CASSDRQGSRETQYF.

The V and J genes are TRBV11-2 and TRBJ2-7, with D perhaps TRBD1 (6 bases). V gave up 2 bases and J gave up 4 bases, with 9 bases separating them. Germline CDR1 is SGHAT and CDR2 is FQNNGV. The length of the CDR3 is 13 residues. The CDR3 nucleotides read TGTGCCAGCAGCTTACTACAGGGTTACGAGCAGTACTTC. This codes for CASSLLQGYEQYF.

The chain joins TRBV5-1 to TRBJ1-2; tentative D call: TRBD1 (6 bases). The CDR3 extends over 15 amino acids. In germline, CDR1 is SGHRS, CDR2 YFSETQ. V was trimmed by 1 base and J by 6 bases, leaving 16 bases between them. The CDR3 here is CASSLNFGTLDGYTF. The CDR3 DNA follows: TGCGCCAGCAGCTTGAATTTTGGGACACTCGATGGCTACACCTTC. The full variable domain, in which reference TRBV5-1 and TRBJ1-2 provide the parts outside the CDR3, is KAGVTQTPRYLIKTRGQQVTLSCSPISGHRSVSWYQQTPGQGLQFLFEYFSETQRNKGNFPGRFSGRQFSNSRSEMNVSTLELGDSALYLCASSLNFGTLDGYTFGSGTRLTVV.

The rearrangement links TRBV19 to TRBJ2-3, with D tentatively TRBD1 (6 bases). V lost 5 bases and J lost 3, with 9 bases in between. Germline V gene lookup returns CDR1 LNHDA and CDR2 SQIVND (reference sequence). The CDR3 loop spans 13 amino acids. The chain's CDR3 is CASSDDRTDTQYF. CDR3 DNA: TGTGCCAGTAGTGATGACAGGACAGATACGCAGTATTTT.

The table lists this clone with many counts. The chain links TRBV10-3 to TRBJ1-5; possibly TRBD1 for D (5 bases). CDR3 length: 13 amino acids. V was cut by 8 bases and J by 4 bases, with 12 bases left in between. CDR1 ENHRY and CDR2 SYGVKD come from the germline V gene. The chain's CDR3 is CAIGREENQPQHF. CDR3 coding DNA: TGTGCCATCGGCAGGGAGGAGAATCAGCCCCAGCATTTT.

The genes are TRBV7-3 and TRBJ2-1; D gene unclear. Trimming shortened V by 2 bases and J by 5 bases, and 4 bases separated the two germline ends. The CDR3 is 12 amino acids. The germline CDR1 and CDR2 sequences are SGHTA and FQGTGA. Written as DNA, the CDR3 is TGTGCCAGCAGCTTACCCGACAATGAGCAGTTCTTC. It translates to CASSLPDNEQFF.

The rearrangement joins TRBV12-5 to TRBJ2-7, with D perhaps matching TRBD1 (6 bases). The CDR3 loop spans 17 amino acids. Trimming cost V 0 bases and J 5 bases, with 20 bases left between them. The germline gives CDR1 LGHNT, CDR2 FRNRAP. The CDR3 spells CASGLVPPRTANHEQYF. The CDR3, as DNA: TGTGCTAGTGGTTTGGTCCCCCCCCGGACAGCCAACCACGAGCAGTACTTC.

The J gene is TRBJ2-7, the V gene TRBV12-3 or TRBV12-4, with TRBD1 matching 8 bases. This CDR3 has 12 residues. V was pared by 7 bases and J by 3 bases, with 2 bases of the junction left unmatched. The CDR3 is CASTDRGYEQYF. The CDR3 DNA follows: TGTGCCAGCACTGACAGGGGCTACGAGCAGTACTTC.

Ten or more counts support this clone. CDR3 bases: TGTGCCAGCAGTCATCATTCAGGGGAGCTGTTTTTT. Translated, it gives CASSHHSGELFF. The rearrangement links TRBV27 to TRBJ2-2; D not certain. Germline V gene sequence: CDR1 MNHEY, CDR2 SMNVEV (reference sequence). The ends were cut back, 5 bases at V and 8 bases at J, with 9 bases in the middle. This CDR3 is built from 12 residues.

The chain employs TRBV7-9 and TRBJ2-6; D unresolved. V dropped 3 bases and J dropped 8 bases, with 8 bases sitting between them. The CDR3 runs to 13 residues. CDR1 is SEHNR and CDR2 is FQNEAQ in the germline V gene (reference sequence). CDR3 loop: CASSFSQTNVLTF. The CDR3 DNA follows: TGTGCCAGCAGCTTCTCACAAACCAACGTCCTGACTTTC.

V usage is TRBV6-5 and J usage is TRBJ1-2; possibly TRBD1 for D (5 bases). Germline CDR1 reads MNHEY; CDR2 reads SVGAGI. V was clipped by 4 bases and J by 6 bases, with 12 bases between them. CDR3 length: 13 residues. The CDR3 here is CASSSTGFDGYTF. The DNA of the CDR3 is TGTGCCAGCAGTTCCACAGGATTCGATGGCTACACCTTC.